The text below deals with one T cell receptor (beta chain). This clonotype showed up many times. Per-nucleotide qualities are absent, and no much larger clonotype sits a single base away. TCR cDNA was made using 5'RACE template switching, a step that added a universal primer site and unique molecular identifiers. Priming for cDNA synthesis came from both the TCR alpha and TCR beta constant segments. Two PCR steps were used to amplify libraries, with sample barcodes and sequencing adapters being added in the second step. Sequencing of the libraries was done on either Illumina HiSeq 2500 (2x100 bp) or NovaSeq (2x150 bp). The paper's processing steps were these. MIGEC handled demultiplexing of reads and collapsing into UMI consensus sequences, while MiXCR performed V(D)J alignment. Clonotypes responding to the vaccine were identified with edgeR on replicate PBMC samples, with the criteria of FDR below 0.01 and a log2 fold change above 5 up to day 15. CD4 or CD8 identity was assigned to each bulk clonotype according to whether the clonotype was present at higher abundance in the sequenced CD4 repertoire or the sequenced CD8 repertoire. To estimate how each clone was distributed across memory phenotypes, clonotype frequencies in memory subsets were weighted by the numbers of FACS-sorted cells. Starting from the raw public reads, TCRdb applied fastp trimming at Q25, assembled clones with MiXCR and retained in-frame beta chains. Each CDR3 protein gets just one entry, which takes the most common genes and DNA from the rows behind it. These V and J calls rely on TCRdb rather than the paper's analysis. This sample lists more than 25,000 distinct CDR3 sequences; 5.5% were detected once. Of the sample, approximately 12% is held by the ten largest clones.

From the cysteine through the phenylalanine, the CDR3 covers 12 amino acids. The only DNA kept is the CDR3, 36 bases in frame from the first base. V loses 6 bases of germline sequence and J loses 10 bases, and the interval between the two ends is 14 bases. Via the germline V gene (reference sequence), CDR1 is MNHEY and CDR2 SMNVEV. The data are from a study of T cells after yellow fever vaccination (dated by TCRdb to the late 2010s). Study-wide context: Memory subsets (EM, EMRA, CM and Tscm) were sorted on a BD FACS Aria III using CD3, CD45RA, CCR7 and CD95 staining. The SMART-Seq v4 Ultra Low Input RNA kit was used to prepare libraries from fractions with low cell numbers. Memory subsets were sorted on days 0, 15 and 45 and at 18 months after primary vaccination, and on days 0, 15 and 45 after the 30-year booster. Blood was collected at multiple timepoints before and after primary and secondary immunization, and bulk PBMC replicates and cell subsets were isolated. To track T-cell clones before and after primary and booster YFV17D yellow fever vaccination, bulk TCR alpha and beta repertoires were sequenced longitudinally. Two healthy male donors made up the cohort, one aged 18 to 29 years and the other aged 30 to 40 years.

Summary of the overall study and its limitations: Because abundant contaminating clonotypes from the bulk population could be contained in FACS-sorted repertoires, computational filtering was required. In the sorted memory subsets on day 0, nearly all of the vaccine-responding clonotypes fell below detection. Most clones expanded after primary vaccination (around 96% of CD4 and about 85% of CD8) were re-detected after the booster, suggesting that broad memory maintenance occurred. The study included only a couple of donors, which limits how far the findings can be generalized. A small fraction of clonotypes appeared in both the CD4 and CD8 compartments, likely as a result of convergent recombination. Compared with the primary T-cell response, the secondary T-cell response was weaker but faster, peaking on day 5 rather than day 15.

Reading the label with the study, this specimen's treatment or condition is: live attenuated yellow fever vaccine strain. PBMCs were isolated from peripheral blood using a standard Ficoll-Paque protocol. The RNeasy Micro Kit was used to extract RNA from sorted memory subsets. The chain couples TRBV27 to TRBJ2-3, and possibly TRBD1, on 5 matching bases. The receptor's source is a man under 40 who received the YFV17D yellow fever vaccine. The source material was PBMCs, either bulk or a sorted T-cell subset (CD4+, CD8+, memory, or dextramer-sorted; not recorded which), sampled 15 days after the yellow fever booster vaccination. The nucleotides are TGTGCCAGCAGCCCAGGGTCTTCGGCGCAGTATTTT. Protein translation: CASSPGSSAQYF.